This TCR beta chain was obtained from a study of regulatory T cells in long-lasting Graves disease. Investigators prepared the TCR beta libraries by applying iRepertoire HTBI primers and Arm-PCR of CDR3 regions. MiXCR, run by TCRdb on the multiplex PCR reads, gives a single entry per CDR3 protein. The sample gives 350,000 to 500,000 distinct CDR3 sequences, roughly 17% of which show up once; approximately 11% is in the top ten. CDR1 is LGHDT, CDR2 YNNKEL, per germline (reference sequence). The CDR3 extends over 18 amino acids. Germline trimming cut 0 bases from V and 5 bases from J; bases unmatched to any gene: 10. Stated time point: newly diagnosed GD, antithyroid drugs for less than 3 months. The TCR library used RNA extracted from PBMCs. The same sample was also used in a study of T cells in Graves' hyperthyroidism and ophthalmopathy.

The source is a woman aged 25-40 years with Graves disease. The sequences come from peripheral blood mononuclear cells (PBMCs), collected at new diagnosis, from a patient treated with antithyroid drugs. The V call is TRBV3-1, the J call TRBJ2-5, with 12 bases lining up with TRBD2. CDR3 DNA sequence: TGTGCCAGCAGCCAAGACTACACTGGGCTAGCGGGAGGGGAGACCCAGTACTTC. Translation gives CASSQDYTGLAGGETQYF.